This record concerns one T cell receptor beta chain sequence. Participants were aged about 18 to 100 years, lived in roughly 23 US areas, and enrolled virtually. These data originate in a study of blood T cell repertoires in COVID-19. Across the study: There were acute and convalescent COVID-19 samples, and they came from the United States, Italy and Spain.

The method was immunoSEQ multiplex PCR; TCRdb's version includes in-frame clones alone and lacks a portion of them. This table has over 200,000 clones, 80% to 90% appearing once. V lost 5 bases to trimming and J lost 2 bases; unmatched junction nucleotides: 9. This CDR3 spans 17 amino acids. The germline gives CDR1 SEHNR, CDR2 FQNEAQ (reference sequence). The sample taken for sequencing was PBMCs or T cells enriched from blood (not recorded which). This sequence joins TRBV7-9 and TRBJ1-5; TRBD1 matches at 10 bases. The source of this sequence is a woman in her twenties or thirties who had been exposed to COVID-19. CDR3 sequence: CASSTGTGALGNQPQHF. The CDR3 DNA reads TGTGCCAGCAGCACCGGGACAGGGGCGTTAGGCAATCAGCCCCAGCATTTT.